Following are 28 T cell receptor beta chains from one sample sequenced in a study of blood T cell repertoires in COVID-19. Clones were read by immunoSEQ multiplex PCR, and TCRdb kept only the in-frame ones, dropping some. This sample carries 1,500 to 2,000 clones, 60% to 80% of them seen once, and the ten largest clones take around a quarter. Sequencing was carried out using peripheral blood. The receptors stem from a man between 70 and 80 years old with active COVID-19.

This clone occurred a few times. The V and J genes are TRBV27 and TRBJ2-5, with 11 bases identical to TRBD2. The CDR3 is 15 amino acids. The germline gives CDR1 MNHEY, CDR2 SMNVEV (reference sequence). The ends lost 5 bases at V and 4 bases at J; junction bases unmatched: 6. DNA for the CDR3: TGTGCCAGCAGTCCACAACTAGCGGGGGTAGAGACCCAGTACTTC. It is translated as CASSPQLAGVETQYF.

This chain uses TRBV6-5 with TRBJ1-3; no firm D call. Germline CDR1 is MNHEY and CDR2 is SVGAGI. The CDR3 contains 15 residues. Trimming cost V 7 bases and J 0 bases, with 13 bases left between them. CDR3 sequence (DNA): TGTGCCAGCATTAGAGGGATTGTCTCTGGAAACACCATATATTTT. Translating it yields CASIRGIVSGNTIYF.

This clone was recorded only once. The chain links TRBV19 to TRBJ1-3; possible D gene TRBD1, 5 bases. Germline values: CDR1 LNHDA, CDR2 SQIVND (reference sequence). This CDR3 region has 15 residues. Trimming removed 8 bases at V and 6 bases at J, with 20 bases between. DNA for the CDR3: TGTGCCAGTGTAAGGGACTCCCAGGTCTCAAACACCATATATTTT. Its translation: CASVRDSQVSNTIYF.

The V and J genes are TRBV5-1 and TRBJ2-5; D perhaps matches TRBD2 (6 bases). Germline V lookup: CDR1 SGHRS, CDR2 YFSETQ. Deletions cut 4 bases from V and 5 bases from J, with 9 bases between. The CDR3 totals 12 residues. CDR3 sequence: CASSIRGETQYF. The CDR3 coding sequence is TGCGCCAGCAGCATACGGGGGGAGACCCAGTACTTC.

The V call is TRBV9, the J call TRBJ2-7; D perhaps matches TRBD2 (6 bases). The germline CDR1 and CDR2 sequences are SGDLS and YYNGEE. Trimming took 1 base from V and 5 from J, leaving 22 bases between them. CDR3 length: 17 residues. CDR3 residues: CASSVKPGLLTNDEQYF. In DNA form, the CDR3 reads TGTGCCAGCAGCGTAAAACCGGGACTTCTGACAAACGACGAGCAGTACTTC.

This clone was seen only once. The chain recombines TRBV24-1 with TRBJ2-5; the match to TRBD2 covers 8 bases. The CDR3 loop spans 16 amino acids. CDR1 and CDR2 from the germline V gene are KGHDR and SFDVKD. Germline trimming cut 4 bases from V and 5 bases from J; bases unmatched to any gene: 11. This CDR3 is CATSDPGLGEMETQYF. The CDR3 nucleotides read TGTGCCACCAGTGACCCGGGACTAGGGGAAATGGAGACCCAGTACTTC.

The chain has TRBV9 and TRBJ2-3, with 7 positions matching TRBD2. CDR1 is SGDLS and CDR2 is YYNGEE in the germline V gene. The CDR3 has 16 amino acids. Trimming took 0 bases from V and 3 from J; bases not matched to a gene: 7. Here the CDR3 reads CASSVAAGLVTDTQYF. CDR3 DNA: TGTGCCAGCAGCGTAGCTGCCGGACTAGTAACAGATACGCAGTATTTT.

In regard to this clone: A much larger clone differs by one base, so this may be a read error. Within the sample, other DNA sequences also encode this same CDR3. The chain links TRBV4-1 to TRBJ1-1; 8 bases fit TRBD1. Looked up from germline, CDR1 is MGHRA and CDR2 is YSYEKL. The CDR3 contains 16 residues. The CDR3: CASSRERDRLNTEAFF. The DNA of the CDR3 is TGCGCCAGCAGCCGAGAGAGGGACAGGCTGAACACTGAAGCCTTCTTT.

The rearrangement links TRBV5-5 to TRBJ2-1; 7 bases line up with TRBD1. The CDR3 covers 16 residues. Germline V gene data show CDR1 as SGHKS and CDR2 as YYEKEE (reference sequence). Trimming took 2 bases from V and 0 from J; bases not matched to a gene: 5. In DNA form, the CDR3 reads TGTGCCAGCAGCTTCTCGGGACAGCACTCCTACAATGAGCAGTTCTTC. Translating it yields CASSFSGQHSYNEQFF.

In its sample, this clone ranks as medium-sized. The chain links TRBV29-1 to TRBJ2-1, with 8 bases matching TRBD1. With V trimmed by 5 bases and J by 9 bases, 15 bases remained unmatched. The CDR3 sequence is 15 residues long. Germline values: CDR1 SQVTM, CDR2 ANQGSEA. CDR3 bases: TGCAGCGTTTTAACCGGGACAGGCATCGGTAGTGAGCAGTTCTTC. Translating gives CSVLTGTGIGSEQFF.

This clone was observed a single time. The chain recombines TRBV6-5 with TRBJ1-5, with D unresolved. V lost 0 bases and J lost 3, with 9 bases in between. The CDR3 length is 15 residues. Germline V gene sequence: CDR1 MNHEY, CDR2 SVGAGI. Written as DNA, the CDR3 is TGTGCCAGCAGTTACTCAAGGCGGAACAATCAGCCCCAGCATTTT. Its protein product is CASSYSRRNNQPQHF.

The gene calls are TRBV19 and TRBJ1-1, with unresolved D. V lost 6 bases and J lost 4, with 6 bases in between. Germline V gene sequence: CDR1 LNHDA, CDR2 SQIVND (reference sequence). The CDR3 spans 11 residues. The CDR3 sequence: CASRRSTEAFF. The CDR3 bases are TGTGCCAGTAGGCGGAGCACTGAAGCTTTCTTT.

In this sample, this clone turned up a few times. The chain uses TRBV4-1 and TRBJ2-1, with 8 bases fitting TRBD1. The V and J ends lost 3 bases and 4 bases, in that order; junction bases with no gene match: 5. The length of the CDR3 is 15 residues. From germline, CDR1 is MGHRA and CDR2 YSYEKL. The CDR3 DNA is TGCGCCAGCAGCCAGCAGGGGGCCATGTACAATGAGCAGTTCTTC. Residues: CASSQQGAMYNEQFF.

V usage is TRBV6-5 and J usage is TRBJ1-4; D possibly corresponds to TRBD1 (5 bases). The CDR3 extends over 15 amino acids. Germline V gives CDR1 MNHEY, CDR2 SVGAGI. The V end lost 0 bases, the J end lost 7 bases, and 12 bases lay between the germline ends. DNA of the CDR3: TGTGCCAGCAGTTACTCCACAGGTAGTGCTGAAAAACTGTTTTTT. It specifies CASSYSTGSAEKLFF.

The chain is built from TRBV4-1 and TRBJ2-7; 9 bases are a match to TRBD1. The CDR3 spans 16 residues. V gave up 0 bases and J gave up 7 bases; unmatched junction bases: 10. Germline CDR1 reads MGHRA; CDR2 reads YSYEKL. Written as DNA, the CDR3 is TGCGCCAGCAGCCAAGATTGGGGGACAGGGTCTAGGGAGCAGTACTTC. Translated, it gives CASSQDWGTGSREQYF.

V and J are TRBV14 and TRBJ1-2; 9 nucleotides match TRBD1. The germline V gene has CDR1 SGHDN and CDR2 FVKESK. J gave up 4 bases and V 6 bases, and 3 bases lay outside the gene matches. The CDR3 contains 13 residues. The CDR3 is CASSPDRGYGYTF. The CDR3 bases are TGTGCCAGCAGTCCGGACAGGGGCTATGGCTACACCTTC.

The V and J genes are TRBV20-1 and TRBJ1-2; possibly TRBD1 for D (5 bases). This CDR3 region has 13 residues. With 3 bases removed from V and 3 bases from J, the gap between germline ends came to 11 bases. Per the germline V gene, CDR1 is DFQATT and CDR2 is SNEGSKA (reference sequence). The DNA for the CDR3 is TGCAGTGCTAGTAGGGGCCGAGACTATGGCTACACCTTC. It translates to CSASRGRDYGYTF.

The rearrangement uses TRBV18 and TRBJ2-2; D gene uncertain. CDR1 and CDR2 from the germline V gene are KGHSH and LQKENI. The CDR3 totals 14 residues. Trimming took off 0 bases at V and 6 bases at J, with 8 bases between the two ends. CDR3 DNA sequence: TGTGCCAGCTCACCACCATCTGTGTCCGGGGAGCTGTTTTTT. Protein product: CASSPPSVSGELFF.

This chain joins TRBV11-2 and TRBJ1-4, with TRBD1 identical over 7 bases. Germline lookup yields CDR1 SGHAT and CDR2 FQNNGV. J was trimmed by 6 bases and V by 7 bases; bases with no gene match: 8. The CDR3 totals 14 residues. The CDR3 DNA sequence: TGTGCCAGCACCCCAACAGGGGTTCATGAAAAACTGTTTTTT. Translation gives CASTPTGVHEKLFF.

By sample share, this clone is hyperexpanded. J is TRBJ2-7 and V is TRBV4-1; 7 bases agree with TRBD1. The J segment lost 6 bases and the V segment lost 0 bases, leaving 11 bases of the junction unmatched. Germline values: CDR1 MGHRA, CDR2 YSYEKL. The CDR3 consists of 16 residues. The CDR3 DNA reads TGCGCCAGCAGCCAAGACGGACAGGCACTCGCTACCGAGCAGTACTTC. Its protein product is CASSQDGQALATEQYF.

The CDR3 sequence is CASSPPGTGMYGYTF. CDR3 DNA: TGTGCCAGCTCACCACCCGGGACAGGGATGTATGGCTACACCTTC. The chain links TRBV18 to TRBJ1-2, with 9 bases matching TRBD1. In germline, CDR1 is KGHSH, CDR2 LQKENI. J lost 5 bases, V lost 0 bases, and 4 bases had no gene match. The CDR3 contains 15 residues. Drawing the rest from reference TRBV18 and TRBJ1-2, the complete variable domain is NAGVMQNPRHLVRRRGQEARLRCSPMKGHSHVYWYRQLPEEGLKFMVYLQKENIIDESGMPKERFSAEFPKEGPSILRIQQVVRGDSAAYFCASSPPGTGMYGYTFGSGTRLTVV.

This clone occurred a few times. The chain uses TRBV2 and TRBJ1-4; D perhaps matches TRBD1 (5 bases). Germline V gene sequence: CDR1 SNHLY, CDR2 FYNNEI. V gave up 7 bases and J gave up 4 bases, with 22 bases separating them. This CDR3 is built from 17 residues. As DNA, the CDR3 is TGTGCCAGCATGCCATGGGGCCACTCACAAAATAATGAAAAACTGTTTTTT. Translated, it gives CASMPWGHSQNNEKLFF.

The gene calls are TRBV10-1 and TRBJ1-2; TRBD1 agrees at 9 bases. The germline gives CDR1 WNHNN, CDR2 SYGVQD (reference sequence). V trimming: 4 bases; J trimming: 5 bases; junction bases outside the gene matches: 20. The CDR3 extends over 19 amino acids. CDR3 residues: CASSASGQGTTLARYGYTF. The CDR3 coding sequence is TGCGCCAGCAGTGCTTCGGGACAGGGAACGACTTTGGCTCGGTATGGCTACACCTTC.

The J gene is TRBJ2-7, the V gene TRBV18, with D tentatively TRBD1 (5 bases). Germline V gene sequence: CDR1 KGHSH, CDR2 LQKENI. Trimming took 1 base from V and 2 from J, leaving 9 bases between them. The CDR3 totals 14 residues. The CDR3 reads CASSPRRDTYEQYF. CDR3 in DNA: TGTGCCAGCTCACCACGCAGGGATACCTACGAGCAGTACTTC.

The chain recombines TRBV27 with TRBJ2-7; TRBD2 matches 8 bases. V gave up 5 bases and J gave up 1 base; unmatched junction bases: 7. The CDR3 spans 15 residues. CDR1 is MNHEY and CDR2 is SMNVEV in the germline V gene (reference sequence). Written as DNA, the CDR3 is TGTGCCAGCAGTACCCTCTTAGCGGGGTCCTACGAGCAGTACTTC. Amino acid sequence: CASSTLLAGSYEQYF.

This clone has only one observation. The gene calls are TRBV19 and TRBJ1-5; D may be TRBD1 (5 bases). This CDR3 is built from 15 residues. Trimming pared 3 bases from V and 3 bases from J, leaving 12 bases between. Germline-derived CDR1 and CDR2 are LNHDA and SQIVND (reference sequence). As DNA, the CDR3 is TGTGCCAGTAGTATGTACAACAGGATCAATCAGCCCCAGCATTTT. It encodes CASSMYNRINQPQHF.

The count of this clone is one. The chain couples TRBV5-1 to TRBJ2-1; 9 bases are a match to TRBD1. CDR1 and CDR2 (germline): SGHRS, YFSETQ. CDR3 size: 15 residues. With V trimmed by 4 bases and J by 6 bases, 8 bases remained unmatched. The CDR3 sequence: CASSLGTGFGNEQFF. The DNA for the CDR3 is TGCGCCAGCAGCCTCGGGACAGGGTTTGGCAATGAGCAGTTCTTC.

This clone qualifies as hyperexpanded. The genes are TRBV16 and TRBJ1-2; D call uncertain. This CDR3 spans 14 amino acids. CDR1 is KGHSY, CDR2 FQNENV, per germline. Trimming took 0 bases from V and 8 from J, leaving 13 bases between them. CDR3 sequence reads: CASSQSRETMGYTF. The CDR3 DNA reads TGTGCCAGCAGCCAATCTCGGGAGACTATGGGCTACACCTTC.